These 16 T cell receptor beta chains were all obtained from the same sample, sequenced in a study of blood T cell repertoires in COVID-19. Only in-frame clones appear in the TCRdb table, and some are missing; sequencing was by immunoSEQ multiplex PCR. The sample gives 230,000 or so clones, roughly 88% of which show up once; 3.5% to 4.5% is in the top ten. Sequences were obtained from PBMCs or T cells enriched from blood (not recorded which). These receptors were obtained from a woman in her forties with acute COVID-19.

The chain links TRBV4-3 to TRBJ1-5; no firm D call. V lost 0 bases to trimming and J lost 1 base, with 7 bases between them. There are 15 residues in the CDR3. Germline lookup yields CDR1 LGHNA and CDR2 YSLEER. In DNA form, the CDR3 reads TGCGCCAGCAGCCAAGATCGGGTAAGCAATCAGCCCCAGCATTTT. This sequence encodes CASSQDRVSNQPQHF.

The gene calls are TRBV9 and TRBJ1-2, with TRBD1 matching 8 bases. From germline, CDR1 is SGDLS and CDR2 YYNGEE. V trimming: 4 bases; J trimming: 7 bases; junction bases outside the gene matches: 9. The CDR3 runs to 14 residues. CDR3 sequence (DNA): TGTGCCAGCAGCCCCGGACAGGGCGTCGTTGGCTACACCTTC. Translation gives CASSPGQGVVGYTF. The variable domain in full, with the rest retrieved from reference TRBV9 and TRBJ1-2, is DSGVTQTPKHLITATGQRVTLRCSPRSGDLSVYWYQQSLDQGLQFLIQYYNGEERAKGNILERFSAQQFPDLHSELNLSSLELGDSALYFCASSPGQGVVGYTFGSGTRLTVV.

V usage is TRBV15 and J usage is TRBJ1-4; D possibly corresponds to TRBD1 (5 bases). Germline lookup yields CDR1 LNHNV and CDR2 YYDKDF (reference sequence). V was pared by 0 bases and J by 8 bases, with 10 bases between. This CDR3 comprises 14 residues. DNA of the CDR3: TGTGCCACCAGCAGAGATCAGGGTAGCGAAAAACTGTTTTTT. Translation gives CATSRDQGSEKLFF.

The rearrangement joins TRBV7-2 to TRBJ1-1; D is undetermined. Germline values: CDR1 SGHTA, CDR2 FQGNSA. V gave up 5 bases and J gave up 1 base, with 11 bases separating them. The CDR3 is 14 residues long. The CDR3 is CASSPMAGNTEAFF. The CDR3 nucleotides read TGTGCCAGCAGCCCCATGGCGGGGAACACTGAAGCTTTCTTT.

V gene TRBV5-5 combines with J gene TRBJ2-2; tentative D call: TRBD2 (6 bases). The CDR3 has 14 amino acids. V gave up 10 bases and J gave up 0 bases, with 13 bases separating them. Germline loops: CDR1 SGHKS, CDR2 YYEKEE (reference sequence). This CDR3 is CASHGGTNTGELFF. CDR3 bases: TGTGCCTCACACGGGGGTACGAACACCGGGGAGCTGTTTTTT.

This chain links TRBV13 with TRBJ1-2; D is perhaps TRBD1 (6 bases). Trimming removed 5 bases at V and 8 bases at J, with 12 bases between. Germline values: CDR1 PRHDT, CDR2 FYEKMQ (reference sequence). The CDR3 is 12 amino acids. The CDR3 protein is CASSQGGTGYTF. CDR3 coding DNA: TGTGCCAGCAGCCAGGGAGGGACAGGCTACACCTTC.

The chain uses TRBV24-1 and TRBJ2-2; D is possibly TRBD2 (6 bases). CDR1 and CDR2 from the germline V gene are KGHDR and SFDVKD. Trimming left V 4 bases short and J 3 bases short, with 8 bases between. CDR3 length: 14 residues. In nucleotides, the CDR3 is TGTGCCACCAGTGAAACGGGGGACACCGGGGAGCTGTTTTTT. Translated: CATSETGDTGELFF.

This clone was seen only a few times. The chain joins TRBV29-1 to TRBJ1-1; D remains unclear. This CDR3 contains 12 residues. CDR1 is SQVTM, CDR2 ANQGSEA, per germline. Trimming took off 3 bases at V and 1 base at J, with 6 bases between the two ends. CDR3 nucleotide sequence: TGCAGCGTTGAGGGAGCGAACACTGAAGCTTTCTTT. Protein sequence: CSVEGANTEAFF.

The CDR3 DNA reads as TGCGCCAGCAGCTTGGGATGGGGGACAGGGACAAGCGAGCAGTACTTC. Protein product: CASSLGWGTGTSEQYF. V is TRBV5-1 and J is TRBJ2-7; 9 nucleotides match TRBD1. With 0 bases clipped from V and 6 bases from J, the junction kept 10 bases outside the gene matches. This CDR3 contains 16 residues. CDR1 SGHRS and CDR2 YFSETQ come from the germline V gene.

This clone was seen a handful of times. The chain has TRBV12-3 or TRBV12-4 and TRBJ1-2; TRBD1 matches 8 bases. V trimming: 8 bases; J trimming: 6 bases; junction bases outside the gene matches: 2. The CDR3 has 11 residues. CDR3 sequence: CASGQGHGYTF. In DNA form, the CDR3 reads TGTGCCAGCGGACAGGGCCATGGCTACACCTTC.

This clone was observed once. The chain recombines TRBV5-1 with TRBJ1-3; 7 nucleotides align to TRBD1. Per the germline V gene, CDR1 is SGHRS and CDR2 is YFSETQ. Unmatched junction bases numbered 3, after V lost 0 bases and J lost 0 bases. The CDR3 has 16 residues. The chain's CDR3 is CASSLEGAASGNTIYF. CDR3 DNA sequence: TGCGCCAGCAGCTTGGAGGGGGCGGCCTCTGGAAACACCATATATTTT.

As for this clone: Other DNA sequences in this sample translate to the same CDR3. The chain combines TRBV5-1 with TRBJ1-4; TRBD1 aligns across 10 bases. The CDR3 runs to 15 residues. CDR1 is SGHRS and CDR2 is YFSETQ in the germline V gene. With 3 bases clipped from V and 3 bases from J, the junction kept 2 bases outside the gene matches. The CDR3 is CASSSTGGSNEKLFF. The CDR3 nucleotides are TGCGCCAGCAGCTCGACAGGGGGCTCTAATGAAAAACTGTTTTTT.

The rearrangement links TRBV20-1 to TRBJ1-1, with 7 bases that match TRBD1. Per germline, CDR1 DFQATT and CDR2 SNEGSKA (reference sequence). This CDR3 is 10 amino acids long. CDR3 DNA sequence: TGCAGGCAGGGACAGAATGAAGCTTTCTTT. It specifies CRQGQNEAFF.

This chain uses TRBV19 with TRBJ1-2; D is unresolved. The CDR3 is 18 amino acids. The germline V gene encodes CDR1 LNHDA and CDR2 SQIVND (reference sequence). V was cut by 3 bases and J by 1 base, with 21 bases left in between. Written as DNA, the CDR3 is TGTGCCAGTAGTATTAGGCTGGGAGACCATCGTTATAACTATGGCTACACCTTC. Translated: CASSIRLGDHRYNYGYTF.

The chain uses TRBV4-2 and TRBJ1-1; D is unclear. Germline V gene sequence: CDR1 LGHNA, CDR2 YNFKEQ. CDR3 length: 15 residues. The V end was cut by 0 bases, the J end by 2 bases, with 10 bases between. CDR3 protein: CASSQDGWVNTEAFF. The CDR3 nucleotides are TGTGCCAGCAGCCAAGACGGGTGGGTTAACACTGAAGCTTTCTTT.

In its sample, this clone was seen a few times. The DNA of the CDR3 is TGTGCCACCAGCCAACGCGGACAGGTCAACACTGAAGCTTTCTTT. This translates into CATSQRGQVNTEAFF. The chain has TRBV15 and TRBJ1-1; 7 nucleotides match TRBD1. CDR3 size: 15 residues. Per the germline V gene, CDR1 is LNHNV and CDR2 is YYDKDF (reference sequence). Losses at the gene ends were 5 bases for V and 2 bases for J; bases not matched to a gene: 8.